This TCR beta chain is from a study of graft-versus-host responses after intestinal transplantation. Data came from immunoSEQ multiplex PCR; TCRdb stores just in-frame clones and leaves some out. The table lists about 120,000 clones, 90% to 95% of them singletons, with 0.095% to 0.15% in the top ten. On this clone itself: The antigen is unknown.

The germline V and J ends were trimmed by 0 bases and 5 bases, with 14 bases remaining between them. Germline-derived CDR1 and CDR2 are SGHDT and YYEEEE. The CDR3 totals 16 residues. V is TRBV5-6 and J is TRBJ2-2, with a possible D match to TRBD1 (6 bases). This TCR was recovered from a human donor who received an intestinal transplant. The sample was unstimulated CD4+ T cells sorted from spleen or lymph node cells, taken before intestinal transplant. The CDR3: CASSLGLQGITGELFF. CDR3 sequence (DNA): TGTGCCAGCAGCTTGGGGCTGCAGGGGATAACCGGGGAGCTGTTTTTT.